The clone carrying this TCR beta chain turned up a few times. Primers: 60 Vbeta forward and 13 Jbeta reverse. Sequencing used immunoSEQ multiplex PCR; TCRdb keeps in-frame clones, though not all of them. The repertoire consists of roughly 98,000 clones, with more than 60% occurring once and the leading ten covering 2% to 2.5%. Germline-derived CDR1 and CDR2 are MGHDK and SYGVNS. The CDR3 contains 11 residues. The ends were cut back, 3 bases at V and 8 bases at J, with 8 bases in the middle. The entry originates in a study of cytomegalovirus exposure and HLA in healthy donors. Specimen: PBMCs. The receptor was isolated from a man aged 50-60 years in good health and CMV-seronegative. The gene calls are TRBV25-1 and TRBJ2-7; maybe TRBD1 (6 bases). The CDR3 loop is CASSEDSKQYF. The CDR3 DNA reads TGTGCCAGCAGTGAGGACAGCAAGCAGTACTTC.